This TCR beta chain was obtained from a study of Graves' ophthalmopathy and Graves' hyperthyroidism. Study-wide results and caveats: Ophthalmopathy progression was predicted with about 71% sensitivity and around 72% specificity.

Per the germline V gene, CDR1 is SEHNR and CDR2 is FQNEAQ (reference sequence). Between the trimmed V and J ends, which lost 5 bases and 0 bases, there was a span of 14 bases. This CDR3 is built from 17 residues. Diagnosis was based on clinical symptoms, serum thyroxine, TRAb, thyroid ultrasound and orbital computed tomography. The table lists this clonotype with many counts. No antigen is known for it. Amplified TCR beta CDR3 regions were obtained using RNA transcripts as template. An opening RT-PCR round employed HTBI primers and preceded a second-round multiplex PCR. Using its own MiXCR run on the multiplex PCR reads, TCRdb lists one record per CDR3 protein. This sample has 650,000 to 800,000 distinct CDR3 sequences; about 38% occur once, and the top ten carry over 2.5%.

The chain carries TRBV7-9 and TRBJ1-6; the D gene is possibly TRBD1 (6 bases). The receptor comes from an adult man with Graves' ophthalmopathy. The sequenced sample consisted of peripheral blood. CDR3 sequence: CASSPPQGTSYNSPLHF. CDR3 coding DNA: TGTGCCAGCAGCCCGCCACAGGGTACCTCCTATAATTCACCCCTCCACTTT.